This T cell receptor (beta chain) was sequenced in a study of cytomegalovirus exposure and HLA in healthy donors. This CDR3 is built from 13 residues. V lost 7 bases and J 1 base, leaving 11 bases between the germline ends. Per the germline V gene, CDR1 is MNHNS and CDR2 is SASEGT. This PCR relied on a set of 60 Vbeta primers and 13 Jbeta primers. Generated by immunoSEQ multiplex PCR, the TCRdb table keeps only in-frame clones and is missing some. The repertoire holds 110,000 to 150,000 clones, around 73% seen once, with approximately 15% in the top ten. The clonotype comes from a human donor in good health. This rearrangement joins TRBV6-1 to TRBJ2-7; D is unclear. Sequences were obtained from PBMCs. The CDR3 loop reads CASKSPRSYEQYF. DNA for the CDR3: TGTGCCAGCAAGTCCCCCCGGTCCTACGAGCAGTACTTC.